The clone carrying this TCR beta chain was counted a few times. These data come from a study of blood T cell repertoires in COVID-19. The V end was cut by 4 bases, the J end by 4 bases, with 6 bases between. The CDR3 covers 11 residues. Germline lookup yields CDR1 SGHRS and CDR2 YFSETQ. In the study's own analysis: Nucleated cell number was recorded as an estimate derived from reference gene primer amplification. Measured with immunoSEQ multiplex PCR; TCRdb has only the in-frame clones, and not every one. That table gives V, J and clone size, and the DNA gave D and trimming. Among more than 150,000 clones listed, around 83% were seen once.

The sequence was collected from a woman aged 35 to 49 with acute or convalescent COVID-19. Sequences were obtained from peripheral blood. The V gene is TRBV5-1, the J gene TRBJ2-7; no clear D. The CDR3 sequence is CASSGSYEQYF. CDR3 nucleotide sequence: TGCGCCAGCAGCGGCTCATACGAGCAGTACTTC.